The clone carrying this T cell receptor beta chain turned up a few times. These data come from a study of shared clonotypes between healthy human individuals. About the research overall: The cohort had two women and a few men, ages 18 to 49.

V was pared by 5 bases and J by 4 bases, with 8 bases of the junction left unmatched. Germline loops: CDR1 WNHNN, CDR2 SYGVQD (reference sequence). The CDR3 covers 14 residues. Clones were read by immunoSEQ multiplex PCR, and TCRdb kept only the in-frame ones, dropping some. The sample contains around 430,000 clones, about 76% of which appear only once. The receptor was derived from a woman in her thirties or forties in good health. Some clones in this sample may be carry-over from other donors' samples. This rearrangement joins TRBV10-1 to TRBJ2-7; 7 positions agree with TRBD1. The sample was PBMCs. The CDR3 bases are TGCGCCAGCAGTCCCGGGACAGAGTTTTACGAGCAGTACTTC. Its protein is CASSPGTEFYEQYF.